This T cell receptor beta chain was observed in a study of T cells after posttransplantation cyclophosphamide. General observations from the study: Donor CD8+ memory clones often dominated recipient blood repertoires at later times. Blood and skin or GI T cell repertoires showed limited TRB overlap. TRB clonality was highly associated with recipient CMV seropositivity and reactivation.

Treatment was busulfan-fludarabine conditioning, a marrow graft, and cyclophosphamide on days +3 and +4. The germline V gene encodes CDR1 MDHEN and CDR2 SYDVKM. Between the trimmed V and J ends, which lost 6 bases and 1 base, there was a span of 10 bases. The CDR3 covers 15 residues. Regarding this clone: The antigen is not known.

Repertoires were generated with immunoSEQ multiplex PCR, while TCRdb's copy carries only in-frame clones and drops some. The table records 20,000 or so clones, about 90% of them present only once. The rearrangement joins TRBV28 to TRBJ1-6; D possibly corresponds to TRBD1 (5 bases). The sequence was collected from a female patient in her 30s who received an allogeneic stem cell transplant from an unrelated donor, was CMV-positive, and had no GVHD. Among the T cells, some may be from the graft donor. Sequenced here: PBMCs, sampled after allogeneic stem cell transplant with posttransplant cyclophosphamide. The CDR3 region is CASSTGPSYNSPLHF. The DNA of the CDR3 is TGTGCCAGCAGCACAGGTCCTTCCTATAATTCACCCCTCCACTTT.